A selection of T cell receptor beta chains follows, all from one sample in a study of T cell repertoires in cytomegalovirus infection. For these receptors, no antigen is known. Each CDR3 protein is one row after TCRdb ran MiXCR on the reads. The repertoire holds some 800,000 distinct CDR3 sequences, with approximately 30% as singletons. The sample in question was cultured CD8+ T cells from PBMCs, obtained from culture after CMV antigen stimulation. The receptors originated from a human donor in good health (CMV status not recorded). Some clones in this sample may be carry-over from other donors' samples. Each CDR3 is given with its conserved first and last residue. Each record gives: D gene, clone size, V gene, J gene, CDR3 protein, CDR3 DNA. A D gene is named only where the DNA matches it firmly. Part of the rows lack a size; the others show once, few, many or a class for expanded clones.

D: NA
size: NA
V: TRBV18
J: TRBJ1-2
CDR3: CASSPGRLDYGYTF
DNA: TGTGCCAGCTCACCGGGGAGGTTAGACTATGGCTACACCTTC

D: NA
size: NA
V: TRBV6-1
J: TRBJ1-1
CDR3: CASQGADHSNTEAFF
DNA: TGTGCCAGCCAAGGGGCCGATCACTCGAACACTGAAGCTTTCTTT

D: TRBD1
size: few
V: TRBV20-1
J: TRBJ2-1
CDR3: CSARRDRGEGPYNEQFF
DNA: TGCAGTGCTCGCCGGGACAGGGGTGAGGGCCCCTACAATGAGCAGTTCTTC

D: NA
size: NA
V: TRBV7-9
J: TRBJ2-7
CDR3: CASSLVLAYEQYF
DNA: TGTGCCAGCAGCTTAGTTTTGGCCTACGAGCAGTACTTC

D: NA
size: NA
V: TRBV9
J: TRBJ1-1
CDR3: CASSVDRQRGIGTEAFF
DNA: TGTGCCAGCAGCGTAGATCGGCAAAGGGGCATTGGCACTGAAGCTTTCTTT

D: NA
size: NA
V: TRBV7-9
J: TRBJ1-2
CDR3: CASSLSEGTYGYTF
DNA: TGTGCCAGCAGCTTAAGTGAGGGTACCTATGGCTACACCTTC

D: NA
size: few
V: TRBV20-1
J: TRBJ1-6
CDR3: CSAREGRPSPLHF
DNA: TGCAGTGCTAGAGAAGGGCGACCATCACCCCTCCACTTT

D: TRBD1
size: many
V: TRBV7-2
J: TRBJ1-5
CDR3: CASRRQGGQPQHF
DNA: TGTGCCAGCAGACGACAGGGAGGTCAGCCCCAGCATTTT

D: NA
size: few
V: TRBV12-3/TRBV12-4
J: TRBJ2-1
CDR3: CASSLGVADEQFF
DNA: TGTGCCAGCAGTTTAGGGGTAGCGGATGAGCAGTTCTTC

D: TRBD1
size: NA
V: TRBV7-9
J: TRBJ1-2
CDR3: CASSVGQVVYGYTF
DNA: TGTGCCAGCAGCGTAGGACAGGTGGTCTATGGCTACACCTTC

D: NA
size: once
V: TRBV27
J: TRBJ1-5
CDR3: CASSRQISQPQHF
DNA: TGTGCCAGCAGTCGACAGATCAGTCAGCCCCAGCATTTT

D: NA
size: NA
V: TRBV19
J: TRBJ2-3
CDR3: CASMGPTENTDTQYF
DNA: TGTGCCAGTATGGGACCGACAGAAAACACAGATACGCAGTATTTT

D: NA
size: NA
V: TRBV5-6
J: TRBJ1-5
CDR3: CASSLTSQPAGIIYSNQPQHF
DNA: TGTGCCAGCAGCTTGACGTCCCAACCCGCAGGGATCATTTATAGCAATCAGCCCCAGCATTTT

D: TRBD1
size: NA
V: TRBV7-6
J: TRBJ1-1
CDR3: CASSFPGTGDSEAFF
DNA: TGTGCCAGCAGCTTCCCCGGGACAGGGGATTCTGAAGCTTTCTTT

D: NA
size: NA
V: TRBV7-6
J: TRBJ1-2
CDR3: CASSPTPTAYGYTF
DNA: TGTGCCAGCAGCCCTACCCCGACAGCCTATGGCTACACCTTC

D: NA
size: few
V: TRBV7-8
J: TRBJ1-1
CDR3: CASSFSPGTLGTEAFF
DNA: TGTGCCAGCAGCTTCTCGCCGGGAACCTTGGGCACTGAAGCTTTCTTT

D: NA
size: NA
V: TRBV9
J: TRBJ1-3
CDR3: CASSVSSSSGNTIYF
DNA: TGTGCCAGCAGCGTCAGTAGCAGCTCTGGAAACACCATATATTTT

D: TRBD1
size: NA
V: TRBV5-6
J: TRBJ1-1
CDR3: CASSWGTATNTEAFF
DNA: TGTGCCAGCAGCTGGGGGACAGCCACAAACACTGAAGCTTTCTTT

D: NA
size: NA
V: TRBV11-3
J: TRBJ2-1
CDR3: CASSLWSSSYNEQFF
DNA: TGTGCCAGCAGCTTATGGTCGAGCTCCTACAATGAGCAGTTCTTC

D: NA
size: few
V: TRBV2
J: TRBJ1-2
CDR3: CASWDPPYGYTF
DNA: TGTGCCAGCTGGGACCCCCCCTATGGCTACACCTTC

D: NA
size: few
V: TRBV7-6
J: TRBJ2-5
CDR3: CASSSPEGGPETQYF
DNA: TGTGCCAGCAGCTCACCAGAAGGGGGACCAGAGACCCAGTACTTC

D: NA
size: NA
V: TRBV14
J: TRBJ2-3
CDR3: CASSPWQSTTTDTQYF
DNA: TGTGCCAGCAGCCCCTGGCAGTCAACAACCACAGATACGCAGTATTTT

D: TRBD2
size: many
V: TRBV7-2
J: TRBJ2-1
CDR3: CASSFSRTSGGRYNEQFF
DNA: TGTGCCAGCAGCTTTTCCCGGACTAGCGGGGGCCGCTACAATGAGCAGTTCTTC

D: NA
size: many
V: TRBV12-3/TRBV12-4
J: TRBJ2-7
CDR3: CASSPMRGLYYF
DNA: TGTGCCAGCAGTCCGATGCGGGGCCTCTACTACTTC

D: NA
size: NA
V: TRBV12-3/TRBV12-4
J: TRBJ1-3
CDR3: CTSSLAKTGGNTIYF
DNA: TGTACCAGCAGTTTAGCGAAAACAGGCGGAAACACCATATATTTT

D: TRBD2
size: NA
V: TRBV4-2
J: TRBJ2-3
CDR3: CASSQPWTSGGDSTDTQYF
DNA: TGTGCCAGCAGCCAACCTTGGACTAGCGGGGGGGATTCGACAGATACGCAGTATTTT

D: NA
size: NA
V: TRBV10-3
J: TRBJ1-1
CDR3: CVISESGGTEAFF
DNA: TGTGTCATCAGTGAGTCAGGAGGGACTGAAGCTTTCTTT

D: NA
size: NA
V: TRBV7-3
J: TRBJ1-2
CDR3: CASSDGVNYGYTF
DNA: TGTGCCAGCAGCGACGGGGTTAACTATGGCTACACCTTC

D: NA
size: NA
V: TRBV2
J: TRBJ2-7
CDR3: CASSGHRQYF
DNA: TGTGCCAGCAGTGGACACCGGCAGTACTTC

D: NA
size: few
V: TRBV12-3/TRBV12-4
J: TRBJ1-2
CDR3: CASSPRLDGGSYGYTF
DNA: TGTGCCAGCAGTCCTAGGCTGGACGGGGGATCCTATGGCTACACCTTC

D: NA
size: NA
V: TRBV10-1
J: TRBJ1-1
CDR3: CASRGSGMNTEAFF
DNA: TGCGCCAGCAGAGGGTCGGGGATGAACACTGAAGCTTTCTTT

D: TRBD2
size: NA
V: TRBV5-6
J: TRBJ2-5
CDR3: CASSFPGTSLQETQYF
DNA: TGTGCCAGCAGCTTCCCCGGGACTAGCCTACAAGAGACCCAGTACTTC

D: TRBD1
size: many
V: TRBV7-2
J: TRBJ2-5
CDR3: CASSLVGTEGETQYF
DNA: TGTGCCAGCAGCTTAGTGGGGACAGAGGGGGAGACCCAGTACTTC

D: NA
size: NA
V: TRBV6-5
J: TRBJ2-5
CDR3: CASSFLDREYF
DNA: TGTGCCAGCAGTTTTCTAGACAGAGAGTACTTC

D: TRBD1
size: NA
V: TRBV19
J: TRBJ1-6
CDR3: CARSTGEDNSPLHF
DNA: TGTGCCAGAAGTACAGGGGAAGATAATTCACCCCTCCACTTT

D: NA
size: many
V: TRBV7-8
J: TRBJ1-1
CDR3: CASSLIGKNTEAFF
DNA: TGTGCCAGCAGCTTAATTGGGAAAAACACTGAAGCTTTCTTT

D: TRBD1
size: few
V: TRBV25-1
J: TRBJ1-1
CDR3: CASSEYQGTGEAFF
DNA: TGTGCCAGCAGTGAATATCAGGGGACAGGGGAAGCTTTCTTT

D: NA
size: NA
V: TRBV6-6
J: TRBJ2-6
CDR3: CASSYLSGSSGANVLTF
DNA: TGTGCCAGCAGTTACTTGTCAGGAAGCTCTGGGGCCAACGTCCTGACTTTC

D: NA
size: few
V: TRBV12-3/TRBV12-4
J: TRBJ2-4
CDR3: CASSFVDLAKNIQYF
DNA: TGTGCCAGCAGTTTTGTAGACCTAGCCAAAAACATTCAGTACTTC

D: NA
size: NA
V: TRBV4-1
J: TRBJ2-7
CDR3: CASSRHRDSKTPSYEQYF
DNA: TGCGCCAGCAGCCGGCACCGGGACTCAAAAACCCCCTCCTACGAGCAGTACTTC